The rows below give T cell receptor beta chains drawn from one sample of a study of post-analysis software for immune sequencing data. TCRdb ran MiXCR on the PCR reads and lists one entry per CDR3 protein. Among fewer than 700,000 distinct CDR3 sequences listed, 44% were seen once. Sequenced material: blood. The receptors come from a girl under 18 with multiple sclerosis. The CDR3 runs from the conserved cysteine through the conserved F or W. D genes are given only for firm matches. Not every row has a clone size; where given, it reads once, few, many or a size class.

v_call: TRBV20-1; clone_size: NA; d_call: NA; j_call: TRBJ1-1; cdr3_nt: TGCAGTGCCCTCGTGGCAGGGAGGAACACTGAAGCTTTCTTT; cdr3_aa: CSALVAGRNTEAFF
v_call: TRBV6-2/TRBV6-3; clone_size: NA; d_call: NA; j_call: TRBJ2-7; cdr3_nt: TGTGCCAGCAGTTACCCGGCCACAGACTACGAGCAGTACTTC; cdr3_aa: CASSYPATDYEQYF
v_call: TRBV20-1; clone_size: NA; d_call: NA; j_call: TRBJ2-7; cdr3_nt: TGCAGTGTCCTAACCGGCGAGGGTAATAAGTACTTC; cdr3_aa: CSVLTGEGNKYF
v_call: TRBV5-6; clone_size: NA; d_call: NA; j_call: TRBJ2-1; cdr3_nt: TGTGCCAGCAGCTTGAAAGGAGGTGAGCAGTTCTTC; cdr3_aa: CASSLKGGEQFF
v_call: TRBV5-1; clone_size: NA; d_call: TRBD2; j_call: TRBJ2-1; cdr3_nt: TGCGCCAGCAGCTTGCAAGCGGGAGGCTACAATGAGCAGTTCTTC; cdr3_aa: CASSLQAGGYNEQFF
v_call: TRBV13; clone_size: NA; d_call: TRBD1; j_call: TRBJ2-3; cdr3_nt: TGTGCCAGCAGCATCCGGGACAGGCTCACAGATACGCAGTATTTT; cdr3_aa: CASSIRDRLTDTQYF
v_call: TRBV4-1; clone_size: NA; d_call: NA; j_call: TRBJ2-7; cdr3_nt: TGCGCCAGCAGCCAGGTTGTGGCAGGGCCTTACGAGCAGTACTTC; cdr3_aa: CASSQVVAGPYEQYF
v_call: TRBV6-6; clone_size: NA; d_call: NA; j_call: TRBJ2-7; cdr3_nt: TGTGCCAGCAGACCCGACATTCGGGAGCAGTACTTC; cdr3_aa: CASRPDIREQYF
v_call: TRBV12-3/TRBV12-4; clone_size: few; d_call: NA; j_call: TRBJ2-3; cdr3_nt: TGTGCCAGCAGCCCTCAGGGATCGGATACGCAGTATTTT; cdr3_aa: CASSPQGSDTQYF
v_call: TRBV27; clone_size: NA; d_call: TRBD2; j_call: TRBJ2-5; cdr3_nt: TGTGCCAGCAGTTTCATAGCGGGGGGACCTCAAGAGACCCAGTACTTC; cdr3_aa: CASSFIAGGPQETQYF
v_call: TRBV9; clone_size: NA; d_call: TRBD1; j_call: TRBJ2-7; cdr3_nt: TGTGCCAGCAGCCCCCGTTGGGACAGGCCCCTCTACGAGCAGTACTTC; cdr3_aa: CASSPRWDRPLYEQYF
v_call: TRBV20-1; clone_size: NA; d_call: NA; j_call: TRBJ2-3; cdr3_nt: TGCAGTGCTAGGACGGCCGCCCTACACACAGATACGCAGTATTTT; cdr3_aa: CSARTAALHTDTQYF
v_call: TRBV29-1; clone_size: NA; d_call: NA; j_call: TRBJ2-7; cdr3_nt: TGCAGCGTTGAAGATGAGGGGGGCTACGAGCAGTACTTC; cdr3_aa: CSVEDEGGYEQYF
v_call: TRBV6-2/TRBV6-3; clone_size: NA; d_call: NA; j_call: TRBJ1-2; cdr3_nt: TGTGCCAGCAGTTACGCTAAAAGGATCCTGCATGGCTACACCTTC; cdr3_aa: CASSYAKRILHGYTF
v_call: TRBV28; clone_size: NA; d_call: NA; j_call: TRBJ1-2; cdr3_nt: TGTGCCAGCAGTTTAGAACAGTTCACCTATGGCTACACCTTC; cdr3_aa: CASSLEQFTYGYTF
v_call: TRBV7-2; clone_size: NA; d_call: TRBD1; j_call: TRBJ2-1; cdr3_nt: TGTGCCAGCAGCTCACCGACAGGGAACCCCTACAATGAGCAGTTCTTC; cdr3_aa: CASSSPTGNPYNEQFF
v_call: TRBV20-1; clone_size: few; d_call: TRBD1; j_call: TRBJ1-1; cdr3_nt: TGCAGCGCCGACAGGGGGAACACTGAAGCTTTCTTT; cdr3_aa: CSADRGNTEAFF
v_call: TRBV6-5; clone_size: few; d_call: NA; j_call: TRBJ2-7; cdr3_nt: TGTGCCAGCAGTTATAGGGACACCGGTTCGTACGAGCAGTACTTC; cdr3_aa: CASSYRDTGSYEQYF
v_call: TRBV12-3/TRBV12-4; clone_size: NA; d_call: TRBD1; j_call: TRBJ1-5; cdr3_nt: TGTGCCAGCAGTCCTACCCGGGACAGAATCTCTAGCAATCAGCCCCGGCATTTT; cdr3_aa: CASSPTRDRISSNQPRHF
v_call: TRBV5-5; clone_size: NA; d_call: NA; j_call: TRBJ1-1; cdr3_nt: TGTGCCAGCAGCCGGCGGGCGGAAGAGGCTTTCTTT; cdr3_aa: CASSRRAEEAFF
v_call: TRBV7-9; clone_size: NA; d_call: TRBD2; j_call: TRBJ2-7; cdr3_nt: TGTGCCAGCAACCCTGGACTAGCTCCCGACGAGCAGTACTTC; cdr3_aa: CASNPGLAPDEQYF
v_call: TRBV6-5; clone_size: NA; d_call: NA; j_call: TRBJ1-6; cdr3_nt: TGTGCCAGCAGTTACCGGGCGACAGAGAATTCACCCCTCCACTTT; cdr3_aa: CASSYRATENSPLHF